One and the same sample provided the 11 T cell receptor beta chains below, sequenced in a study of T-cell reconstitution after alpha-beta-depleted transplantation in children. Unique molecular identifiers were built into the TCRbeta library. Each CDR3 protein gets one entry after TCRdb re-called the PCR reads with MiXCR. The sample yields about a million distinct CDR3 sequences, about 29% seen once. Sample: PBMCs, mostly from graft donor cells, taken 360 days after TCRalphabeta/CD19-depleted stem cell transplant. These receptors were collected from a boy younger than two who had a stem cell transplant for SCID, so the T cells may come from the graft donor.

This clonotype was seen a handful of times. For the CDR3, the DNA is TGTGCCAGCAGTGCCCCGGACAGGGGGTCAGGTCAGCCCCAGCATTTT. Translated, it gives CASSAPDRGSGQPQHF. The rearrangement uses TRBV25-1 and TRBJ1-5; TRBD1 matches at 10 bases. Germline trimming cut 4 bases from V and 6 bases from J; bases unmatched to any gene: 9. CDR1 MGHDK and CDR2 SYGVNS come from the germline V gene. This CDR3 has 16 amino acids.

This rearrangement joins TRBV5-6 to TRBJ1-5; D unclear. The V gene lost 3 bases and the J gene lost 1 base, with 11 bases spanning the gap. The CDR3 extends over 15 amino acids. Germline-derived CDR1 and CDR2 are SGHDT and YYEEEE. CDR3 coding DNA: TGTGCCAGCAGCTGGTGGGGTTACAGCAATCAGCCCCAGCATTTT. Its translation is CASSWWGYSNQPQHF.

The chain combines TRBV15 with TRBJ2-7; D uncertain. Trimming shortened V by 0 bases and J by 4 bases, and 10 bases separated the two germline ends. The CDR3 length is 14 residues. Per the germline V gene, CDR1 is LNHNV and CDR2 is YYDKDF (reference sequence). CDR3 protein: CATSRDRDGYEQYF. The CDR3 DNA is TGTGCCACCAGCAGAGACCGTGACGGGTACGAGCAGTACTTC.

This clonotype was detected only a few times. The genes are TRBV12-3 or TRBV12-4 and TRBJ1-2; a weak D match, TRBD1 (5 bases). This CDR3 is built from 14 residues. V was trimmed by 3 bases and J by 3 bases, leaving 11 bases between them. The CDR3 here is CASSFRGRDYGYTF. The DNA of the CDR3 is TGTGCCAGCAGTTTCCGGGGGAGAGACTATGGCTACACCTTC.

This clonotype was counted a few times. This chain connects TRBV7-2 to TRBJ2-6; 9 bases line up with TRBD2. Unmatched junction bases numbered 4, after V lost 2 bases and J lost 2 bases. The germline V gene encodes CDR1 SGHTA and CDR2 FQGNSA. This CDR3 has 17 residues. The CDR3 sequence: CASSLRGGGAGANVLTF. In DNA form, the CDR3 reads TGTGCCAGCAGCTTACGCGGCGGGGGGGCTGGGGCCAACGTCCTGACTTTC.

In this sample, this clonotype turned up a few times. CDR3 region: CASSQDSGAGTVSYEQYF. The CDR3 DNA sequence: TGTGCCAGCAGCCAAGATTCCGGAGCGGGTACCGTCTCCTACGAGCAGTACTTC. J is TRBJ2-7 and V is TRBV4-2, with a tentative D call TRBD2 (6 bases). The CDR3 runs to 18 residues. V gave up 0 bases and J gave up 0 bases, with 18 bases separating them. Germline CDR1 LGHNA, CDR2 YNFKEQ.

This clonotype was detected only a few times. The chain couples TRBV4-3 to TRBJ1-4; D is uncertain. The V end lost 0 bases, the J end lost 8 bases, and 13 bases lay between the germline ends. This CDR3 has 15 residues. Germline V gene data show CDR1 as LGHNA and CDR2 as YSLEER. In DNA form, the CDR3 reads TGCGCCAGCAGCCAAGATCCCCGCGTGGAGGAAAAACTGTTTTTT. Its translation is CASSQDPRVEEKLFF.

This clonotype was seen a few times. This sequence joins TRBV9 and TRBJ2-7; either TRBD1 or TRBD2 may fit D (5 bases each). Germline CDR1 and CDR2: SGDLS and YYNGEE. Trimming left V 0 bases short and J 2 bases short, with 12 bases between. There are 15 residues in the CDR3. The CDR3 loop reads CASSVAGTIPYEQYF. The DNA of the CDR3 is TGTGCCAGCAGCGTAGCAGGGACCATCCCCTACGAGCAGTACTTC.

This clonotype was detected a few times. The chain's CDR3 is CSARKLAGNYNEQFF. CDR3 DNA sequence: TGCAGTGCTAGGAAACTAGCGGGGAACTACAATGAGCAGTTCTTC. The V and J genes are TRBV20-1 and TRBJ2-1, with TRBD2 matching over 10 bases. Losses at the gene ends were 3 bases for V and 3 bases for J; bases not matched to a gene: 5. The CDR3 is 15 residues long. Germline V CDR1 and CDR2: DFQATT, SNEGSKA (reference sequence).

The chain uses TRBV29-1 and TRBJ2-5, with D hard to call. The CDR3 spans 13 residues. Germline lookup yields CDR1 SQVTM and CDR2 ANQGSEA. V lost 4 bases, J lost 4 bases, and 13 bases lay in between. The chain's CDR3 is CSVGEGIGETQYF. The CDR3 bases are TGCAGCGTTGGAGAAGGGATCGGAGAGACCCAGTACTTC.

There are a few counts of this clonotype. CDR3 in DNA: TGTGCCAGCAGTTTAGAGGGGGGGCAACGGGATGAGCAGTTCTTC. It translates to CASSLEGGQRDEQFF. The rearrangement joins TRBV28 to TRBJ2-1; tentative D call: TRBD2 (7 bases). Germline loops: CDR1 MDHEN, CDR2 SYDVKM. V was pared by 2 bases and J by 8 bases, with 16 bases between. The CDR3 has 15 amino acids. The variable domain in full, with the rest retrieved from reference TRBV28 and TRBJ2-1, is DVKVTQSSRYLVKRTGEKVFLECVQDMDHENMFWYRQDPGLGLRLIYFSYDVKMKEKGDIPEGYSVSREKKERFSLILESASTNQTSMYLCASSLEGGQRDEQFFGPGTRLTVL.